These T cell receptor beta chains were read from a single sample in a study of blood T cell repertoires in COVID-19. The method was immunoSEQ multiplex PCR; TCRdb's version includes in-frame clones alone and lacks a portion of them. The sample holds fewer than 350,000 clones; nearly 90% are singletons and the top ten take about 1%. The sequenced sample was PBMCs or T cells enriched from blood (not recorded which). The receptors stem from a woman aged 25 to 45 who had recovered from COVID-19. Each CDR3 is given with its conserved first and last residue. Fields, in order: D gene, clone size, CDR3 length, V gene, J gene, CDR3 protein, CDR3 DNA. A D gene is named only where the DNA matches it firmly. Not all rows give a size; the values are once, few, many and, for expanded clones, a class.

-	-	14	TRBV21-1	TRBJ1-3	CASPDRDSGNTIYF	TGTGCCAGCCCGGACAGGGACTCTGGAAACACCATATATTTT
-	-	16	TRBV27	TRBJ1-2	CASSFIRTTTNYGYTF	TGTGCCAGCAGTTTTATCAGGACAACGACTAACTATGGCTACACCTTC
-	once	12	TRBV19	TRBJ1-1	CASSSGGPGTFF	TGTGCCAGTAGTAGCGGAGGACCGGGGACTTTCTTT
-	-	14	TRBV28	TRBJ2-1	CASRRIGQGSEQFF	TGTGCCAGCAGGAGGATAGGTCAGGGGAGTGAGCAGTTCTTC
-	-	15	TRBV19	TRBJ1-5	CASSIARDGDQPQHF	TGTGCCAGTAGTATCGCTCGGGATGGAGATCAGCCCCAGCATTTT
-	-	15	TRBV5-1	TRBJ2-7	CASSWNTGTSYEQYF	TGCGCCAGCAGCTGGAATACAGGGACCTCCTACGAGCAGTACTTC
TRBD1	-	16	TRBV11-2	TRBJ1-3	CASSQLLMTGGNTIYF	TGTGCCAGCAGCCAACTATTAATGACAGGGGGAAACACCATATATTTT
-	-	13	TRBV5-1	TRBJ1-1	CASGQGGNTEAFF	TGCGCCAGCGGCCAGGGAGGGAACACTGAAGCTTTCTTT
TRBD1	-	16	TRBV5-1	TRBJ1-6	CASSSGTGMGNSPLHF	TGCGCCAGCAGTTCCGGGACAGGGATGGGAAATTCACCCCTCCACTTT
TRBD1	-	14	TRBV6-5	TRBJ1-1	CASSPGQGASRTFF	TGTGCCAGCAGCCCGGGACAGGGGGCGAGTAGAACTTTCTTT
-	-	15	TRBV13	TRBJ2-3	CASGTTGLSTDTQYF	TGTGCCAGCGGAACGACAGGACTTAGCACAGATACGCAGTATTTT
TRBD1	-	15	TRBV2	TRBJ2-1	CASSSTGVSYNEQFF	TGTGCCAGCAGCTCGACAGGGGTCTCCTACAATGAGCAGTTCTTC
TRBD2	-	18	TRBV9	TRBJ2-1	CASSFRIGLAGGHNEQFF	TGTGCCAGCAGTTTTAGGATTGGACTAGCGGGGGGGCACAATGAGCAGTTCTTC
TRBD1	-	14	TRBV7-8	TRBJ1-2	CASSRDRGSPGYTF	TGTGCCAGCAGCCGGGACAGGGGGTCGCCCGGCTACACCTTC
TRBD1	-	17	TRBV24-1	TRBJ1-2	CATSELTGQTTNYGYTF	TGTGCCACCAGTGAGTTAACGGGACAGACGACTAACTATGGCTACACCTTC
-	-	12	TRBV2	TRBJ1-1	CARRQENTEAFF	TGTGCCCGCAGACAGGAAAACACTGAAGCTTTCTTT
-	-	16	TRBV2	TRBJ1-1	CASSGESGVMNTEAFF	TGTGCCAGCAGTGGGGAGTCAGGGGTCATGAACACTGAAGCTTTCTTT
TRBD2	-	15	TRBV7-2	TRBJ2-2	CASSLTSVYTGELFF	TGTGCCAGCAGCTTAACTAGCGTATACACCGGGGAGCTGTTTTTT
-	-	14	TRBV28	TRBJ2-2	CASSLWRDGGELFF	TGTGCCAGCAGTTTATGGCGGGACGGCGGGGAGCTGTTTTTT
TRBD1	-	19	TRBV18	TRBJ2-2	CASSRWRDLDRAHTGELFF	TGTGCCAGCTCACGTTGGCGGGATTTGGACAGGGCTCACACCGGGGAGCTGTTTTTT
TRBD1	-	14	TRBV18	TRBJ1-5	CASSSQGTNQPQHF	TGTGCCAGCTCATCACAGGGGACTAATCAGCCCCAGCATTTT
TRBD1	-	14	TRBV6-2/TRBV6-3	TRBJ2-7	CASSRDRVVYEQYF	TGTGCCAGCAGCCGCGACAGGGTGGTCTACGAGCAGTACTTC
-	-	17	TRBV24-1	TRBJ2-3	CATSDTNIAEYTDTQYF	TGTGCCACCAGTGATACTAACATAGCGGAATACACAGATACGCAGTATTTT
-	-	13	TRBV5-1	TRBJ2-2	CASSLALTGELFF	TGCGCCAGCAGCTTGGCCCTAACCGGGGAGCTGTTTTTT
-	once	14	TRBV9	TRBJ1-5	CASSADISNQPQHF	TGTGCCAGCAGCGCCGACATTAGCAATCAGCCCCAGCATTTT
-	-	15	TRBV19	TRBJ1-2	CASSHPLRQATGYTF	TGTGCCAGTAGTCACCCCCTTCGACAGGCCACGGGCTACACCTTC
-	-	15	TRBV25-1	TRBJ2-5	CASSDSFQGRETQYF	TGTGCCAGCAGTGATTCGTTTCAGGGGCGAGAGACCCAGTACTTC
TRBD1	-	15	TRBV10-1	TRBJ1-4	CASKAIDRVREKLFF	TGCGCCAGCAAAGCAATCGACAGGGTGAGAGAAAAACTGTTTTTT
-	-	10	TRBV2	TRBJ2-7	CASSGYEQYF	TGTGCCAGCAGCGGCTACGAGCAGTACTTC